This TCR beta chain comes out of a study of cytomegalovirus exposure and HLA in healthy donors (dated by TCRdb to about 2017). At the level of the whole study: An earlier analysis of approximately 640 of the donors reported roughly 300 Gb of sequence data and some 120 million unique TCR beta sequences from 190 million or so T cells. HLA typing covered class I and class II loci at four-digit resolution. Besides the first cohort of 550 to 750 subjects, a separate validation cohort made up of 120 or so different subjects was used. Four to six DR-DQ haplotypes were handled as single units for association and clustering, since linkage in the cohort was strong. A later analysis re-analyzed previously published TCR beta repertoires from 500 to 700 donors and added high-resolution HLA genotyping to study TCR occurrence patterns. Typing coverage differed by locus: A, B, C, DRB1 and DQB1 were typed in about 629-640 donors, DQA1 in approximately 520, DPA1 in approximately 600, and DPB1 in 472. Of the 300 to 500 genotyped donors, 65% to 90% were placed in the genetic ancestry cluster associated with self-reported Caucasian donors. Donor age, sex, ethnicity and CMV serostatus were compiled together with the repertoire data. The study was designed to test whether signatures of past pathogen exposure could be identified by cataloging public T cell receptors. All discovery cohort repertoires had been generated using a single sequencing platform. An earlier analysis of 587 of the donors used high-throughput TCR beta sequencing to judge whether each TCR beta V gene segment behaved as functional or pseudogenic. Among some 410 genotyped donors of the cohort, an average of around 240,000 unique TCR beta nucleotide sequences were sequenced per donor, roughly 18% of them non-productive. About 300 gigabases of sequencing data and roughly 90 million unique TCR sequences were included in an early release covering roughly 600 HLA-typed donors. To predict cytomegalovirus infection status, the study brought together high-throughput TCR immunosequencing, statistical association of individual TCRs with disease status, and machine learning. Using immunosequencing, the study profiled T cell repertoires from 550 to 750 subjects and related those repertoires to cytomegalovirus serostatus. In a later genetic analysis, genome-wide SNP genotypes for about 65% of the 666 donors were used, and that subset was treated as a discovery cohort. Rather than using new phenotypic data, the later analysis identified candidate immune exposures from TCR beta sequences and from how often those sequences occurred across donors. Overall study results and their limits: In a later analysis, most CMV-associated TCR beta chains were found to appear HLA-restricted, with HLA associations seemingly driven largely by CMV exposure. A few of the identified cytomegalovirus-associated TCR beta chains were confirmed in vitro to be specific for cytomegalovirus antigens. An association between a missense DCLRE1C variant and V-gene and J-gene trimming of TCR beta chains was found in a later genetic analysis and replicated in an independent cohort. Sequencing depth was assumed to be roughly uniform across donors in the presence/absence analyses, though that assumption may not hold. A further reported finding was that TCR beta sequences accurately predicted the HLA-A and HLA-B alleles for most subjects in the first cohort. Some 16 rarely observed V segments, including chromosome 9 orphons, were excluded from the earlier analysis of 550 to 700 of the donors because counts were too low. Because HLA typing was unavailable for some donors at each locus, only the typed subset was used in association tests. The classifier was reported to diagnose cytomegalovirus status with high specificity and sensitivity in both the original cohort and the validation cohort. Compared with equally common non-associated chains, HLA-associated TCR beta chains in a later analysis were more clonally expanded and had lower generation probabilities. In an earlier analysis of several hundred of the donors, most TCR beta V segments were observed in productive rearrangements about 87% or about 30% of the time, broadly matching IMGT annotations. The cohort was sequenced for TCR beta chains only, and without alpha or paired-chain data the features that could be detected were limited. According to the authors, the approach could potentially be generalized to other disease states and immunological phenotypes. In a later genetic analysis, fewer N-insertions in productive TCRs were reported among donors in an Asian-associated ancestry cluster than the roughly 700-donor mean. A later analysis reported that several top co-occurrence clusters appeared linked to parvovirus B19, influenza, CMV and Epstein-Barr virus. Assigning TCR associations to individual alleles was difficult when HLA alleles, especially DR and DQ, strongly co-occurred. For the cohort, immune exposure information was limited to CMV serostatus. At a false discovery rate of 0.05, a later analysis linked 15,000 to 20,000 TCR beta sequences to specific HLA alleles. In a later analysis, TCR association rates were found to vary across HLA loci, with the most associated TCRs seen for DRB1 alleles and the fewest for HLA-C alleles. Correlated functional status among segregating V segments might be attributable to linkage disequilibrium, but an unknown experimental factor could not be ruled out. A group of highly shared sequence variants was considered likely to be a technical artifact of the sequencing pipeline. A total of 150 or so TCR beta chains were listed by the study as associated with cytomegalovirus. While some public TCRs were present in many individuals, most TCR sequences turned up only very rarely across donors.

The library relied on the immunoSEQ multiplex PCR assay. For the multiplex PCR, a mixture combining 60 forward primers for TCR Vbeta segments and 13 reverse primers for TCR Jbeta segments was used. Amplification of the CDR3 region of rearranged TCR beta genes was performed with a multiplex PCR assay on genomic DNA. The amplified TCR beta libraries were sequenced on the Illumina HiSeq System as 87-base-pair reads. The study's processing was this. In a later analysis, tens of millions of unique TCR beta chains were counted across the approximately 640 repertoires, and roughly 11 million of these chains were shared by at least two donors. Raw reads were error-corrected and collapsed into unique sequences by a nearest-neighbor algorithm in which closely related sequences were merged to remove PCR and sequencing errors. Alignment of CDR3 sequences to IMGT reference sequences was used to assign V, D and J gene segments. For a sequence to be retained, a match of at least six nucleotides was required to both a V gene segment and a J gene segment. Rearrangements were classified as productive when the CDR3 lacked stop codons and remained in frame with V and J, and all other rearrangements were classified as non-productive. Following IMGT convention, CDR3 was defined as the stretch from the second conserved V-encoded cysteine up to the conserved J-encoded phenylalanine. The earlier analysis of about 560 of the donors excluded any sequence lacking an unambiguous match to a single V gene segment. In an earlier analysis of a few hundred of the donors, a V segment was called functional when productive rearrangements were above 56.7%, and segregating when the standard deviation between donors exceeded 5%. A statistical classification framework was built for diagnosing cytomegalovirus status from the catalog of TCR beta chain sequences. In a later analysis, TCR nucleotide sequences were compared against IMGT/GENE-DB human TR gene sequences so that V and J genes could be assigned. The TCRdist pipeline was used in a later analysis to assign CDR3 sequences and most-parsimonious VDJ recombination scenarios. In a later analysis, each TCR beta chain was defined by its CDR3 amino acid sequence together with its V-gene family, and reads without a unique V-gene family were excluded. As a way to deal with suspected cross-contamination and a sequencing artifact, a later analysis dropped 450 to 600 nucleotide sequences that were highly shared and had low generation probability. In a later analysis, a clonal expansion index for each public chain was calculated from normalized within-repertoire ranks of inferred template counts. In a later analysis, generation probabilities were computed with a VDJ recombination model fitted to out-of-frame rearrangements, and the resulting probabilities were checked against IGoR. Hypergeometric tests were used in a later analysis to score TCR-TCR, TCR-HLA and TCR-CMV co-occurrence, with a repertoire-size bias correction applied to the TCR pairs. False discovery rates were estimated in a later analysis by permuting HLA or CMV assignments 20 times. In a later analysis, co-occurring TCRs were grouped with DBSCAN, and TCRdist sequence similarity was added when clustering was performed within HLA-allele-positive subsets. Co-occurrence clustering excluded repertoires with fewer than 30,000 or more than 120,000 public chains, plus five with anomalous nucleotide sharing. TCRdb carries this immuneACCESS record with in-frame sequences only. Its versions omit some clonotypes, under half of them owing to an unresolved V gene in the studies checked, with the rest unexplained. That table supplies the V and J calls and clone size; D and trimming were determined from the DNA. The sample table shows 70,000 to 95,000 clones, and roughly 81% are seen once. Clones ranked in the top ten supply approximately 5.6% of the sample.

The cohort consisted of 600 to 700 healthy bone marrow donors. Cohort members were all nominally healthy when sampled, although unrecorded immune exposures were likely present. The donor tested CMV seropositive and was one of the 289 seropositive cohort members. A peripheral blood sample was collected from each donor, and TCR beta sequencing was performed on peripheral blood mononuclear cells. Genomic DNA extraction from the blood cell samples was performed with the Qiagen DNeasy Blood Extraction Kit. Of note for this clone: This clone's antigen is unknown. No quality values exist for individual bases; no much larger clone is one base distant.

Sequencing input: PBMCs. The sequence came from a woman in her late teens or twenties in good health and CMV-seropositive.

The DNA reads as follows: TGTGCCAGCAGCTTATATGCGTCCCCGTTTGGGACCCAGTACTTC. It is translated as CASSLYASPFGTQYF. Recombination joined TRBV11-2 with TRBJ2-5; the D gene lacks a confident call. The CDR3 covers 15 residues, taking in both the cysteine and the phenylalanine. Just the 45-base CDR3 DNA is kept, in frame starting at base 1. The V and J ends are trimmed by 2 bases and 7 bases, leaving 17 bases between them. Taken from the germline V gene, the CDR1 and CDR2 loops are SGHAT and FQNNGV. With all but the CDR3 taken from the reference TRBV11-2 and TRBJ2-5 genes, the full variable domain is: EAGVAQSPRYKIIEKRQSVAFWCNPISGHATLYWYQQILGQGPKLLIQFQNNGVVDDSQLPKDRFSAERLKGVDSTLKIQPAKLEDSAVYLCASSLYASPFGTQYFGPGTRLLVL.